This T cell receptor beta chain was found in a study of T cell responses to AZD1222 COVID-19 vaccine. The CDR3 contains 14 residues. Germline V CDR1 and CDR2: LNHDA, SQIVND (reference sequence). V lost 3 bases, J lost 0 bases, and 8 bases lay in between. Some clones are missing from TCRdb's copy, which holds only in-frame ones; the method was immunoSEQ multiplex PCR. Among roughly 120,000 clones, roughly 88% were seen once, and the ten largest hold about 10%. The receptor's source is an adult in good health. V is TRBV19 and J is TRBJ1-1, with D tentatively TRBD1 (6 bases). The sequencing here drew on peripheral blood, taken on day 0 of AZD1222 vaccination. CDR3 region: CASSITGLNTEAFF. The CDR3 nucleotides are TGTGCCAGTAGTATTACAGGGCTGAACACTGAAGCTTTCTTT. Drawing the rest from reference TRBV19 and TRBJ1-1, the complete variable domain is DGGITQSPKYLFRKEGQNVTLSCEQNLNHDAMYWYRQDPGQGLRLIYYSQIVNDFQKGDIAEGYSVSREKKESFPLTVTSAQKNPTAFYLCASSITGLNTEAFFGQGTRLTVV.